The 31 T cell receptor beta chains below come from one sample, sequenced in a study of chemoradiotherapy in HPV16-positive cancers. Produced via immunoSEQ multiplex PCR; TCRdb's table is partial and in-frame only. The top ten hold about 14% of the sample, which has approximately 9,300 clones, under 80% seen once. The material was obtained from a patient who underwent chemoradiotherapy. Source of these receptors: a human donor with HPV-associated anogenital cancer.

The chain recombines TRBV5-1 with TRBJ2-3; TRBD1 is a possible D gene (5 bases). The CDR3 has 16 amino acids. Germline CDR1 SGHRS, CDR2 YFSETQ. The V and J ends lost 5 bases and 5 bases respectively, with 21 bases between them. The chain's CDR3 is CASRMAVSQEQDTQYF. As DNA, the CDR3 is TGCGCCAGCAGAATGGCCGTTTCACAGGAGCAAGATACGCAGTATTTT.

This chain joins TRBV5-1 and TRBJ1-1; 8 bases line up with TRBD1. V gave up 6 bases and J gave up 4 bases; unmatched junction bases: 5. Germline CDR1 is SGHRS and CDR2 is YFSETQ. The CDR3 length is 13 residues. The CDR3 DNA follows: TGCGCCAGCACCTTTACAGGGGGCACTGAAGCTTTCTTT. It translates to CASTFTGGTEAFF.

The gene calls are TRBV14 and TRBJ2-6; 12 nucleotides align to TRBD2. Trimming took 2 bases from V and 0 from J; bases not matched to a gene: 8. Germline V gene data show CDR1 as SGHDN and CDR2 as FVKESK. The CDR3 runs 20 residues. The CDR3 loop reads CASSQYGLAGLHSGANVLTF. The CDR3 DNA reads TGTGCCAGCAGCCAATACGGACTAGCGGGGCTTCACTCTGGGGCCAACGTCCTGACTTTC.

The genes are TRBV9 and TRBJ1-1; 7 nucleotides align to TRBD1. Per the germline V gene, CDR1 is SGDLS and CDR2 is YYNGEE. The V gene end was trimmed by 0 bases and the J gene end by 6 bases; junction bases not matched to a gene: 5. The CDR3 is 14 residues long. Here the CDR3 DNA reads TGTGCCAGCAGCGTAGAGATGACAGGGCCTGAAGCTTTCTTT. It is translated as CASSVEMTGPEAFF.

V gene TRBV4-1 combines with J gene TRBJ2-5, with TRBD2 matching 10 bases. J gave up 4 bases and V 1 base, and 3 bases lay outside the gene matches. The CDR3 loop spans 15 amino acids. Germline V lookup: CDR1 MGHRA, CDR2 YSYEKL. As DNA, the CDR3 is TGCGCCAGCAGCCAAGGGGCTAGCGGGGGAGAGACCCAGTACTTC. This translates into CASSQGASGGETQYF.

This sequence joins TRBV5-1 and TRBJ2-6, with unresolved D. The germline V gene has CDR1 SGHRS and CDR2 YFSETQ. Trimming left V 0 bases short and J 2 bases short, with 9 bases between. The CDR3 is 16 residues long. The DNA for the CDR3 is TGCGCCAGCAGCTTGGCAGCCTATACTGGGGCCAACGTCCTGACTTTC. Amino acid sequence: CASSLAAYTGANVLTF.

The chain uses TRBV5-1 and TRBJ2-2; D is possibly TRBD1 (6 bases). V lost 7 bases to trimming and J lost 6 bases, with 10 bases between them. The CDR3 is made up of 12 amino acids. Germline V gene sequence: CDR1 SGHRS, CDR2 YFSETQ. The DNA for the CDR3 is TGCGCCAGCGCTACAGGGCCCGGGGAGCTGTTTTTT. It codes for CASATGPGELFF.

Concerning this clone itself: Other nucleotide sequences from this sample produce the same CDR3. The chain is built from TRBV28 and TRBJ2-1; tentatively, D is TRBD1 (5 bases). This CDR3 spans 14 amino acids. From germline, CDR1 is MDHEN and CDR2 SYDVKM. Trimming took 2 bases from V and 3 from J, leaving 8 bases between them. The CDR3 DNA follows: TGTGCCAGCAGTTTAAGGGGCAGCTACAATGAGCAGTTCTTC. It specifies CASSLRGSYNEQFF. Based on the CDR3 plus reference TRBV28 and TRBJ2-1, the full variable domain is DVKVTQSSRYLVKRTGEKVFLECVQDMDHENMFWYRQDPGLGLRLIYFSYDVKMKEKGDIPEGYSVSREKKERFSLILESASTNQTSMYLCASSLRGSYNEQFFGPGTRLTVL.

The chain carries TRBV29-1 and TRBJ1-3; 7 positions agree with TRBD1. This CDR3 contains 11 residues. V was clipped by 6 bases and J by 11 bases; unmatched bases: 7. Germline lookup yields CDR1 SQVTM and CDR2 ANQGSEA. As DNA, the CDR3 is TGCAGCGTAATCCAGGGGGTTTCCATATATTTT. Protein product: CSVIQGVSIYF.

This clone was detected a few times. The chain joins TRBV4-1 to TRBJ2-7; D remains ambiguous. The germline V gene encodes CDR1 MGHRA and CDR2 YSYEKL. Trimming took 4 bases from V and 6 from J, leaving 13 bases between them. CDR3 length: 13 residues. The CDR3 reads CASSPRPSGEQYF. The CDR3 nucleotides are TGCGCCAGCAGCCCGAGACCCTCTGGCGAGCAGTACTTC.

The CDR3 here is CAVQRGGESDTQYF. CDR3 nucleotides: TGTGCCGTTCAGCGGGGGGGGGAGTCTGATACGCAGTATTTT. The chain carries TRBV6-6 and TRBJ2-3, with 10 nucleotides matching TRBD2. This CDR3 has 14 residues. The germline gives CDR1 MNHNY, CDR2 SVGAGI (reference sequence). V dropped 11 bases and J dropped 6; count of bases not matched to a gene: 11.

V usage is TRBV11-3 and J usage is TRBJ2-3, with a possible D match to TRBD2 (6 bases). V was clipped by 1 base and J by 5 bases, with 10 bases between them. CDR3 length equals 14 residues. CDR1 and CDR2 from the germline V gene are SGHNT and YENEEA. The CDR3 is CASSLGGGEDTQYF. The CDR3 nucleotides are TGTGCCAGCAGCTTAGGCGGAGGGGAAGATACGCAGTATTTT.

In DNA form, the CDR3 reads TGTGCCAGCAGCGGGGTCCGGGGGAAAAACATTCAGTACTTC. The encoded protein is CASSGVRGKNIQYF. The chain carries TRBV2 and TRBJ2-4; D is perhaps TRBD2 (6 bases). The CDR3 runs 14 residues. Germline V lookup: CDR1 SNHLY, CDR2 FYNNEI. V was pared by 6 bases and J by 4 bases, with 13 bases between.

The V and J genes are TRBV7-8 and TRBJ2-7; no reliable D call. Germline V gene lookup returns CDR1 SGHVS and CDR2 FQNEAQ. The ends were cut back, 5 bases at V and 9 bases at J, with 11 bases in the middle. This CDR3 has 11 residues. CDR3 coding DNA: TGTGCCAGCAGCATAAAGAGCCGGCAGTACTTC. This codes for CASSIKSRQYF.

The chain joins TRBV4-3 to TRBJ2-7; D uncertain. The CDR3 runs 17 residues. V lost 0 bases and J 0 bases, leaving 15 bases between the germline ends. The germline V gene encodes CDR1 LGHNA and CDR2 YSLEER. The CDR3 is CASSQDRRRPSSYEQYF. DNA for the CDR3: TGCGCCAGCAGCCAAGATCGGAGACGGCCGAGCTCCTACGAGCAGTACTTC.

This chain uses TRBV5-8 with TRBJ1-1, with D possibly being TRBD1 (5 bases). V was cut by 0 bases and J by 4 bases, with 16 bases left in between. The CDR3 is made up of 16 amino acids. Germline loops: CDR1 SGHTS, CDR2 YDEGEE. This CDR3 reads CASSLDSGRGSTEAFF. As DNA, the CDR3 is TGTGCCAGCAGCTTGGACTCAGGGCGAGGGAGCACTGAAGCTTTCTTT.

The chain couples TRBV25-1 to TRBJ2-7, with D perhaps matching TRBD1 (6 bases). Germline CDR1 reads MGHDK; CDR2 reads SYGVNS. This CDR3 comprises 13 residues. The V gene lost 5 bases and the J gene lost 1 base, with 9 bases spanning the gap. CDR3 nucleotides: TGTGCCAGCAGTAACACAGGGTCCTACGAGCAGTACTTC. It yields the protein CASSNTGSYEQYF.

The genes are TRBV9 and TRBJ1-6; possibly TRBD1 for D (6 bases). Germline CDR1 and CDR2: SGDLS and YYNGEE. V gave up 1 base and J gave up 5 bases, with 13 bases separating them. CDR3 length: 16 residues. CDR3 region: CASSVLPEGDNSPLHF. CDR3 DNA: TGTGCCAGCAGCGTATTGCCAGAGGGGGATAATTCACCCCTCCACTTT.

The chain carries TRBV11-2 and TRBJ2-1; D is uncertain. CDR1 and CDR2 (germline): SGHAT, FQNNGV. V lost 3 bases, J lost 8 bases, and 20 bases lay in between. The CDR3 sequence is 16 residues long. The CDR3 DNA reads as TGTGCCAGCAGCTTTAACATGGGCGGTGGAACGTATGAGCAGTTCTTC. It codes for CASSFNMGGGTYEQFF.

J is TRBJ1-2 and V is TRBV11-2, with D maybe TRBD1 (6 bases). Germline CDR1 SGHAT, CDR2 FQNNGV. The length of the CDR3 is 16 residues. Trimming took 4 bases from V and 4 from J, leaving 19 bases between them. CDR3 protein: CASSSSLQGPFYGYTF. Here the CDR3 DNA reads TGTGCCAGCAGCTCCTCATTACAGGGACCATTCTATGGCTACACCTTC.

This rearrangement joins TRBV30 to TRBJ2-7; D perhaps matches TRBD2 (5 bases). The CDR3 spans 11 residues. CDR1 is GTSNPN, CDR2 SVGIG, per germline (reference sequence). V was clipped by 2 bases and J by 7 bases, with 9 bases between them. For the CDR3, the DNA is TGTGCCTGGAGTAGGCGAGGGGAGCAGTACTTC. Protein sequence: CAWSRRGEQYF.

This rearrangement joins TRBV7-2 to TRBJ2-7, with D hard to call. V shed 2 bases and J shed 4 bases, with 6 bases lying between them. The germline CDR1 and CDR2 sequences are SGHTA and FQGNSA. The CDR3 sequence is 12 residues long. CDR3 in amino acids: CASSLSPYEQYF. The CDR3 DNA reads as TGTGCCAGCAGCTTAAGCCCGTACGAGCAGTACTTC.

The chain has TRBV5-1 and TRBJ1-1; TRBD1 aligns across 7 bases. CDR3 length: 16 residues. V shed 4 bases and J 4 bases; nucleotides not matched to a gene: 13. Germline lookup yields CDR1 SGHRS and CDR2 YFSETQ. CDR3 loop: CASSVQTGAAATEAFF. DNA of the CDR3: TGCGCCAGCAGCGTACAAACAGGGGCCGCGGCCACTGAAGCTTTCTTT.

The genes are TRBV19 and TRBJ2-1; either TRBD1 or TRBD2 may fit D (5 bases each). Trimming removed 4 bases from V and 3 bases from J, with 13 bases in between. Germline CDR1 LNHDA, CDR2 SQIVND (reference sequence). The CDR3 consists of 15 residues. CDR3 sequence reads: CASSNRDDGYNEQFF. The CDR3 nucleotides are TGTGCCAGTAGTAACCGGGACGACGGCTACAATGAGCAGTTCTTC. Drawing the rest from reference TRBV19 and TRBJ2-1, the complete variable domain is DGGITQSPKYLFRKEGQNVTLSCEQNLNHDAMYWYRQDPGQGLRLIYYSQIVNDFQKGDIAEGYSVSREKKESFPLTVTSAQKNPTAFYLCASSNRDDGYNEQFFGPGTRLTVL.

The table lists this clone with a count of one. This sequence joins TRBV19 and TRBJ1-6; 7 bases match TRBD1. The CDR3 extends over 15 amino acids. The junction had 3 bases not matched to a gene; V was cut back by 0 bases and J by 7 bases. Germline-derived CDR1 and CDR2 are LNHDA and SQIVND (reference sequence). CDR3 residues: CASSIEVTGNSPLHF. CDR3 bases: TGTGCCAGTAGTATAGAAGTGACAGGGAATTCACCCCTCCACTTT.

The chain uses TRBV10-3 and TRBJ1-1; 8 bases map to TRBD1. Germline-derived CDR1 and CDR2 are ENHRY and SYGVKD. J was trimmed by 5 bases and V by 7 bases; bases with no gene match: 9. This CDR3 contains 14 residues. CDR3 loop: CAIKAGQGKTEAFF. CDR3 DNA sequence: TGTGCCATCAAGGCCGGACAGGGAAAAACTGAAGCTTTCTTT.

The CDR3 reads CASGLFGGGSYNEQFF. CDR3 in DNA: TGTGCCAGCGGGCTGTTCGGCGGGGGTTCCTACAATGAGCAGTTCTTC. The chain uses TRBV11-2 and TRBJ2-1; TRBD2 aligns across 7 bases. This CDR3 comprises 16 residues. The V gene's germline CDR1 is SGHAT and CDR2 FQNNGV. J gave up 1 base and V 8 bases, and 11 bases lay outside the gene matches.

CDR3 sequence: CASSAYTDNQETQYF. In nucleotides, the CDR3 is TGTGCCAGTAGTGCCTATACAGACAACCAAGAGACCCAGTACTTC. V is TRBV19 and J is TRBJ2-5; D remains unclear. The V gene lost 5 bases and the J gene lost 0 bases, with 13 bases spanning the gap. CDR1 and CDR2 (germline): LNHDA, SQIVND (reference sequence). This CDR3 is 15 amino acids long. The variable domain in full, with the rest retrieved from reference TRBV19 and TRBJ2-5, is DGGITQSPKYLFRKEGQNVTLSCEQNLNHDAMYWYRQDPGQGLRLIYYSQIVNDFQKGDIAEGYSVSREKKESFPLTVTSAQKNPTAFYLCASSAYTDNQETQYFGPGTRLLVL.

This rearrangement joins TRBV19 to TRBJ1-6, with a tentative D call TRBD1 (6 bases). V lost 5 bases and J 7 bases, leaving 12 bases between the germline ends. The germline V gene encodes CDR1 LNHDA and CDR2 SQIVND (reference sequence). The CDR3 spans 14 residues. The CDR3 here is CASSFRGDNSPLHF. The CDR3 region has the DNA TGTGCCAGTAGTTTCAGGGGAGACAATTCACCCCTCCACTTT.

This clone came up a few times. The chain combines TRBV7-9 with TRBJ2-7; maybe TRBD1 (5 bases). V lost 1 base to trimming and J lost 6 bases, with 7 bases between them. The germline V gene has CDR1 SEHNR and CDR2 FQNEAQ (reference sequence). CDR3 length: 12 amino acids. The CDR3 DNA is TGTGCCAGCAGCTTAGGTGACAGCGAGCAGTACTTC. This sequence encodes CASSLGDSEQYF.

The rearrangement joins TRBV30 to TRBJ2-5; the match to TRBD1 covers 12 bases. Germline V gives CDR1 GTSNPN, CDR2 SVGIG (reference sequence). The CDR3 sequence is 17 residues long. V was pared by 1 base and J by 5 bases, with 11 bases of the junction left unmatched. Here the CDR3 reads CAWSDYRDRGLRETQYF. Here the CDR3 DNA reads TGTGCCTGGAGTGACTATCGGGACAGGGGGCTACGGGAGACCCAGTACTTC.